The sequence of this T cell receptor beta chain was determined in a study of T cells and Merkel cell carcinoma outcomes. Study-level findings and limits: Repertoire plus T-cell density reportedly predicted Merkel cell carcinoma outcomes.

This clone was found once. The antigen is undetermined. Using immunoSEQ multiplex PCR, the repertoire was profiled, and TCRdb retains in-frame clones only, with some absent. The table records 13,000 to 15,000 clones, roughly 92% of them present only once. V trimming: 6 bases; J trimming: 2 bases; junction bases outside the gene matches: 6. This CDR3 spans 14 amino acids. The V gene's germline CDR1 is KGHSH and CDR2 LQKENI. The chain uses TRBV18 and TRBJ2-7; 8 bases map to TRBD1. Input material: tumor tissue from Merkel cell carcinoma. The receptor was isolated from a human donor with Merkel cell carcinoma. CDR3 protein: CASSQGAQTYEQYF. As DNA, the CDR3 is TGTGCCAGCTCCCAGGGGGCGCAAACCTACGAGCAGTACTTC.